This T cell receptor beta chain was identified in a study of naive and memory T cell subsets. The CDR3 sequence is 14 residues long. The V gene lost 1 base and the J gene lost 4 bases, with 9 bases spanning the gap. CDR1 and CDR2 from the germline V gene are LNHNV and YYDKDF (reference sequence). An equimolar mix of two oligonucleotides served as the beta constant-region primer for TRBC1 and TRBC2. Nested alpha and beta constant-region primers with the SP2 primer drove four PCR rounds on ligated cDNA. The cDNA 3' end received a ligated single-stranded oligonucleotide carrying the SP2 primer and a 12-nucleotide UMI. MiXCR, run by TCRdb on the UMI-ligation and nested PCR reads, gives a single entry per CDR3 protein. The sample includes more than 100,000 distinct CDR3 sequences, just over 35% of them seen just once. Overnight CMV lysate stimulation of fresh PBMCs defined donor CMV status by CD4+ IFNgamma. Cells stained for CD3, CD4, CD8, CD45RA, CD27 and viability were sorted into four CD45RA/CD27 subsets.

The source material was central memory CD4+ T cells from blood. V is TRBV15 and J is TRBJ2-3; D is perhaps TRBD1 or TRBD2 (5 bases each). The source is a human donor in good health. DNA of the CDR3: TGTGCCACCAGCAGAGGTAGGGGAGCAGATACGCAGTATTTT. Amino acids: CATSRGRGADTQYF.